The 28 T cell receptor beta chains below all came from one sample that was sequenced in a study of shared clonotypes between healthy human individuals. TCRdb's copy holds only in-frame clones and misses some; the assay was immunoSEQ multiplex PCR. The sample has some 1,100,000 clones; 78% are singletons. Sequencing was carried out using memory CD4+ T cells from PBMCs. Subset in this sample: CD45RA-negative fraction. These TCRs come from a man aged 18-30 years in good health. Some clones in this sample may be carry-over from other donors' samples.

This rearrangement joins TRBV29-1 to TRBJ1-1; TRBD1 is a possible D gene (5 bases). Germline-derived CDR1 and CDR2 are SQVTM and ANQGSEA. The length of the CDR3 is 14 residues. The V end was cut by 3 bases, the J end by 4 bases, with 15 bases between. CDR3 sequence: CSVETFRDGTEAFF. The CDR3 DNA sequence: TGCAGCGTTGAGACATTCAGGGATGGCACTGAAGCTTTCTTT.

Only a few counts were recorded for this clone. With a much larger clone just one base away, this may be a read error. The CDR3: CSASWTEQFF. CDR3 DNA sequence: TGCAGTGCTAGTTGGACTGAGCAGTTCTTC. The J gene is TRBJ2-1, the V gene TRBV20-1; unclear D gene. V dropped 3 bases and J dropped 9 bases, with 6 bases sitting between them. This CDR3 is built from 10 residues. Germline V CDR1 and CDR2: DFQATT, SNEGSKA (reference sequence).

The rearrangement uses TRBV10-3 and TRBJ1-4, with D possibly TRBD1 on 5 matching bases. The germline CDR1 and CDR2 sequences are ENHRY and SYGVKD. The CDR3 is 14 amino acids. V was clipped by 2 bases and J by 8 bases, with 12 bases between them. CDR3 sequence (DNA): TGTGCCATCAGTGAGGTAGGGGACGGGGAAAAACTGTTTTTT. Encoded protein: CAISEVGDGEKLFF.

This clone was picked up a small number of times. The DNA for the CDR3 is TGTGCCAGCAGTCCGGGACTAGTGGGGCCTCAGTACTTC. It translates to CASSPGLVGPQYF. V and J are TRBV6-6 and TRBJ2-5; TRBD2 aligns across 8 bases. After removal of 5 bases from V and 11 bases from J, the junction contained 10 bases not matched to a gene. CDR3 length: 13 amino acids. Germline V gene data show CDR1 as MNHNY and CDR2 as SVGAGI (reference sequence).

The chain couples TRBV6-5 to TRBJ1-2; 8 nucleotides agree with TRBD1. This CDR3 region has 13 residues. V was pared by 4 bases and J by 6 bases, with 4 bases of the junction left unmatched. Germline V gives CDR1 MNHEY, CDR2 SVGAGI. The chain's CDR3 is CASSLDRADGYTF. CDR3 nucleotide sequence: TGTGCCAGCAGTTTGGACAGGGCGGATGGCTACACCTTC.

The chain combines TRBV9 with TRBJ2-7, with 8 positions matching TRBD1. The ends lost 4 bases at V and 5 bases at J; junction bases unmatched: 8. This CDR3 region has 14 residues. Germline V gene data show CDR1 as SGDLS and CDR2 as YYNGEE. CDR3 sequence (DNA): TGTGCCAGCAGCAAGCGGACAGGGTGGGACGAGCAGTACTTC. Residues: CASSKRTGWDEQYF.

V usage is TRBV15 and J usage is TRBJ2-3; the D gene is possibly TRBD1 (6 bases). The CDR3 contains 15 residues. V lost 5 bases and J 9 bases, leaving 21 bases between the germline ends. From germline, CDR1 is LNHNV and CDR2 YYDKDF (reference sequence). CDR3 nucleotide sequence: TGTGCCACCAGCCCCGAAAATCCCAGGGGCGCGACGCAGTATTTT. As protein: CATSPENPRGATQYF.

The rearrangement joins TRBV5-1 to TRBJ2-1, with 11 positions matching TRBD2. The CDR3 covers 16 residues. J lost 7 bases, V lost 4 bases, and 10 bases had no gene match. Germline-derived CDR1 and CDR2 are SGHRS and YFSETQ. CDR3 sequence (DNA): TGCGCCAGCAGCCCAATAGCGGGAGGGGTGTTAAATGAGCAGTTCTTC. This translates into CASSPIAGGVLNEQFF. The full variable domain, with the rest looked up from reference TRBV5-1 and TRBJ2-1, is KAGVTQTPRYLIKTRGQQVTLSCSPISGHRSVSWYQQTPGQGLQFLFEYFSETQRNKGNFPGRFSGRQFSNSRSEMNVSTLELGDSALYLCASSPIAGGVLNEQFFGPGTRLTVL.

This clone was recorded once. Additional DNA sequences in this sample encode the identical CDR3. The rearrangement links TRBV27 to TRBJ1-1; 7 bases fit TRBD1. Unmatched junction bases numbered 4, after V lost 3 bases and J lost 0 bases. CDR1 is MNHEY, CDR2 SMNVEV, per germline (reference sequence). The CDR3 covers 15 residues. The CDR3 sequence: CASSFDRDMNTEAFF. The CDR3 coding sequence is TGTGCCAGCAGTTTTGACAGGGACATGAACACTGAAGCTTTCTTT.

Remarks on this clone: A much larger clone lies one base from this, so it may be a read error. The gene calls are TRBV7-9 and TRBJ1-1; D not resolved. The germline V and J ends were trimmed by 0 bases and 1 base, with 3 bases remaining between them. Germline loops: CDR1 SEHNR, CDR2 FQNEAQ (reference sequence). The CDR3 length is 13 residues. The chain's CDR3 is CASSLAPNTEAFF. As DNA, the CDR3 is TGTGCCAGCAGCTTAGCCCCGAACACTGAAGCTTTCTTT.

This clone was counted a few times. With a much larger clone just one base away, this may be a read error. Other DNA sequences in the sample encode the same CDR3. The V and J genes are TRBV5-4 and TRBJ1-5; D unresolved. CDR1 is SGHNT, CDR2 YYREEE, per germline (reference sequence). The CDR3 length is 13 residues. V was pared by 0 bases and J by 1 base, with 2 bases between. The CDR3 DNA reads as TGTGCCAGCAGCTTGGACAGCAATCAGCCCCAGCATTTT. It specifies CASSLDSNQPQHF.

J is TRBJ2-7 and V is TRBV5-1; 9 bases agree with TRBD1. Per germline, CDR1 SGHRS and CDR2 YFSETQ. CDR3 size: 14 residues. The V segment lost 0 bases and the J segment 5 bases; nucleotides outside the gene matches: 3. CDR3 protein: CASSLGTGVNEQYF. As DNA, the CDR3 is TGCGCCAGCAGCTTGGGGACAGGGGTAAACGAGCAGTACTTC.

The rearrangement links TRBV27 to TRBJ2-3, with 11 bases lining up with TRBD2. The junction had 15 bases not matched to a gene; V was cut back by 7 bases and J by 3 bases. Germline loops: CDR1 MNHEY, CDR2 SMNVEV (reference sequence). This CDR3 comprises 18 residues. CDR3 nucleotides: TGTGCCAGCACCCCACAACGGCTAGCGGGAGGAGGAACAGATACGCAGTATTTT. Its translation is CASTPQRLAGGGTDTQYF.

This clone appeared once. This chain links TRBV5-5 with TRBJ1-5; 8 nucleotides agree with TRBD1. Germline CDR1 SGHKS, CDR2 YYEKEE (reference sequence). This CDR3 region has 15 residues. V shed 2 bases and J 0 bases; nucleotides not matched to a gene: 1. This CDR3 is CASSFQGASNQPQHF. As DNA, the CDR3 is TGTGCCAGCAGCTTTCAGGGGGCTAGCAATCAGCCCCAGCATTTT.

The chain is built from TRBV7-9 and TRBJ2-1, with D maybe TRBD1 (5 bases). The CDR3 totals 14 residues. From germline, CDR1 is SEHNR and CDR2 FQNEAQ (reference sequence). Trimming took 3 bases from V and 5 from J, leaving 11 bases between them. This CDR3 reads CASSFDRWDNEQFF. The CDR3 region has the DNA TGTGCCAGCAGCTTTGACAGATGGGACAATGAGCAGTTCTTC.

V is TRBV7-8 and J is TRBJ1-1; D uncertain. Deletions cut 2 bases from V and 4 bases from J, with 14 bases between. Germline CDR1 reads SGHVS; CDR2 reads FQNEAQ. The CDR3 runs to 15 residues. The CDR3 loop reads CASSLRDGAGTEAFF. The CDR3 nucleotides read TGTGCCAGCAGCTTACGTGATGGCGCCGGCACTGAAGCTTTCTTT.

The gene calls are TRBV11-1 and TRBJ2-7, with D perhaps being TRBD1 or TRBD2 (5 bases each). Trimming cost V 4 bases and J 5 bases, with 18 bases left between them. The CDR3 sequence is 15 residues long. The germline V gene has CDR1 SGHAT and CDR2 FQDESV (reference sequence). The CDR3 DNA is TGTGCCAGCAGCTCCACGGGACGGCGAGGGGACGAGCAGTACTTC. As protein: CASSSTGRRGDEQYF. Together with reference TRBV11-1 and TRBJ2-7, the CDR3 gives the full variable domain: EAEVAQSPRYKITEKSQAVAFWCDPISGHATLYWYRQILGQGPELLVQFQDESVVDDSQLPKDRFSAERLKGVDSTLKIQPAELGDSAMYLCASSSTGRRGDEQYFGPGTRLTVT.

The chain couples TRBV28 to TRBJ2-7, with 9 bases fitting TRBD1. CDR3 length: 16 amino acids. Per the germline V gene, CDR1 is MDHEN and CDR2 is SYDVKM. With V trimmed by 3 bases and J by 4 bases, 10 bases remained unmatched. The CDR3 DNA sequence: TGTGCCAGCAGTTTCGTCGGGACAGGGATTCGGTACGAGCAGTACTTC. Translation: CASSFVGTGIRYEQYF.

The CDR3 spells CASSSGQGGSDTQYF. For the CDR3, the DNA is TGCGCCAGCAGTTCGGGACAGGGGGGAAGCGATACGCAGTATTTT. The chain recombines TRBV5-1 with TRBJ2-3; 11 bases agree with TRBD1. This CDR3 spans 15 amino acids. Germline-derived CDR1 and CDR2 are SGHRS and YFSETQ. After removal of 5 bases from V and 6 bases from J, the junction contained 8 bases not matched to a gene.

This sequence joins TRBV9 and TRBJ2-1, with D perhaps assigned TRBD1 or TRBD2 (5 bases each). Germline V gene data show CDR1 as SGDLS and CDR2 as YYNGEE. V lost 0 bases, J lost 10 bases, and 14 bases lay in between. This CDR3 spans 14 amino acids. The CDR3 here is CASSVAGTQSEQFF. The CDR3, as DNA: TGTGCCAGCAGCGTAGCTGGGACCCAAAGCGAGCAGTTCTTC.

This rearrangement joins TRBV29-1 to TRBJ2-1, with 11 bases that match TRBD2. The CDR3 has 14 amino acids. Looked up from germline, CDR1 is SQVTM and CDR2 is ANQGSEA. The ends lost 6 bases at V and 8 bases at J; junction bases unmatched: 9. The CDR3 loop is CSVVLAGVVDEQFF. CDR3 DNA sequence: TGCAGCGTCGTACTAGCGGGAGTCGTGGATGAGCAGTTCTTC.

The gene calls are TRBV6-4 and TRBJ2-3; TRBD2 might be the D (5 bases). In germline, CDR1 is MRHNA, CDR2 SNTAGT. This CDR3 contains 15 residues. Trimming shortened V by 2 bases and J by 6 bases, and 15 bases separated the two germline ends. This chain's CDR3 is CASSDPNNGMDTQYF. The CDR3 DNA sequence: TGTGCCAGCAGTGACCCAAACAACGGGATGGATACGCAGTATTTT.

The chain combines TRBV28 with TRBJ1-2, with a tentative D call TRBD1 (5 bases). The CDR3 contains 14 residues. V lost 5 bases, J lost 7 bases, and 17 bases lay in between. Germline loops: CDR1 MDHEN, CDR2 SYDVKM. CDR3 amino acids: CASSPGTGLSGYTF. CDR3 coding DNA: TGTGCCAGCAGTCCCGGGACTGGATTGAGTGGCTACACCTTC.

A single count supports this clone. V gene TRBV7-2 combines with J gene TRBJ2-5; D gene unclear. CDR3 size: 15 residues. Trimming pared 3 bases from V and 3 bases from J, leaving 14 bases between. Per germline, CDR1 SGHTA and CDR2 FQGNSA. The chain's CDR3 is CASSLQAIGEETQYF. In DNA form, the CDR3 reads TGTGCCAGCAGCTTGCAAGCGATAGGAGAAGAGACCCAGTACTTC.

V usage is TRBV30 and J usage is TRBJ2-7; no firm D call. The V end was cut by 1 base, the J end by 9 bases, with 10 bases between. Germline-derived CDR1 and CDR2 are GTSNPN and SVGIG (reference sequence). The CDR3 spans 11 residues. The CDR3 spells CAWSGEVVQYF. CDR3 in DNA: TGTGCCTGGAGTGGGGAAGTGGTGCAGTACTTC.

The gene calls are TRBV6-1 and TRBJ1-1; D call uncertain. V was shortened by 2 bases and J by 8 bases, with 9 bases between the two germline ends. This CDR3 spans 12 amino acids. From germline, CDR1 is MNHNS and CDR2 SASEGT. This CDR3 is CASSELRREAFF. The CDR3 nucleotides read TGTGCCAGCAGTGAACTGAGAAGGGAAGCTTTCTTT.

This clone was recorded at least ten times. The V call is TRBV28, the J call TRBJ2-3; no reliable D call. Trimming took off 3 bases at V and 1 base at J, with 8 bases between the two ends. Germline CDR1 and CDR2: MDHEN and SYDVKM. The CDR3 sequence is 14 residues long. CDR3 coding DNA: TGTGCCAGCAGTTTGCCGAAGGGCACAGATACGCAGTATTTT. Amino acid sequence: CASSLPKGTDTQYF.

In DNA, the CDR3 is TGTGCCAGCAGCTTAGGCAGCGGGAGGACAGATACGCAGTATTTT. It yields the protein CASSLGSGRTDTQYF. This chain links TRBV7-8 with TRBJ2-3; 9 positions match TRBD2. V lost 1 base, J lost 3 bases, and 2 bases stayed unmatched. In germline, CDR1 is SGHVS, CDR2 FQNEAQ. CDR3 length: 15 residues.